This T cell receptor (beta chain) was documented in a study of blood T cell repertoires in COVID-19. The protocol was immunoSEQ multiplex PCR, while the TCRdb copy is restricted to in-frame clones and leaves out a portion. The sample consists of tens of thousands of clones, roughly 90% of them appearing once. There are 14 residues in the CDR3. Germline V CDR1 and CDR2: MNHEY, SVGAGI. Germline trimming cut 6 bases from V and 5 bases from J; bases unmatched to any gene: 10. This clone came up once. The sequence came from an older man with active or convalescent COVID-19. The sequenced sample was peripheral blood. The chain employs TRBV6-5 and TRBJ2-7; TRBD1 agrees at 7 bases. The CDR3 here is CASRPDRVVHEQYF. CDR3 DNA: TGTGCCAGCAGGCCCGACAGGGTCGTTCACGAGCAGTACTTC.